The text below deals with one TCR beta chain. The DNA is omitted, as the CDR3 cannot be located on it reliably, and the CDR3 follows TCRdb's listing. Random hexamers were used to reverse transcribe the RNA input (about 0.45 to 1 ug). TCRdb re-analysed the immunoSEQ multiplex PCR reads in MiXCR, keeping a single row per CDR3 protein. The sample includes 65,000 to 95,000 distinct CDR3 sequences, approximately 93% of them seen just once. The CDR3 length is 13 residues, termini included. The germline gives CDR1 MDHEN, CDR2 SYDVKM. The data belong to a study of CD8 T cells in Susac syndrome. The sequence was collected from a human donor with Susac syndrome. This chain links TRBV28 with TRBJ1-1; TRBD1 is the table's D call, not checked against the DNA. Sequenced input: CD8+ T cells from PBMCs. The CDR3 spells CASSHSGQAEAFF.